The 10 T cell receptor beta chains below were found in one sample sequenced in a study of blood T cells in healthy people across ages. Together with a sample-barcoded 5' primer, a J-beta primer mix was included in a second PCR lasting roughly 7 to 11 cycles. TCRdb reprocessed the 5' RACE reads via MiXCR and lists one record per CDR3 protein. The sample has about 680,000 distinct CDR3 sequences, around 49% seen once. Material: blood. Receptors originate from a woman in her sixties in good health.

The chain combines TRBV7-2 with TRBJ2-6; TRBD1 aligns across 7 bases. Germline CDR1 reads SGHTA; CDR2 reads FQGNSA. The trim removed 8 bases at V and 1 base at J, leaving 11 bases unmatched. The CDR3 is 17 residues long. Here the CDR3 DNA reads TGTGCCAGCTACCCCGGGACAGCACATTCTGGGGCCAACGTCCTGACTTTC. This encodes CASYPGTAHSGANVLTF. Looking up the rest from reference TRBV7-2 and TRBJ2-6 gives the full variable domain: GAGVSQSPSNKVTEKGKDVELRCDPISGHTALYWYRQSLGQGLEFLIYFQGNSAPDKSGLPSDRFSAERTGGSVSTLTIQRTQQEDSAVYLCASYPGTAHSGANVLTFGAGSRLTVL.

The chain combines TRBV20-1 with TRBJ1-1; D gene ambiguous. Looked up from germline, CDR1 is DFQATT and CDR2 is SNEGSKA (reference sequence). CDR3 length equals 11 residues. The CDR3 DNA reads TGCACCGCGGAGGAGAACACTGAAGCTTTCTTT. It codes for CTAEENTEAFF.

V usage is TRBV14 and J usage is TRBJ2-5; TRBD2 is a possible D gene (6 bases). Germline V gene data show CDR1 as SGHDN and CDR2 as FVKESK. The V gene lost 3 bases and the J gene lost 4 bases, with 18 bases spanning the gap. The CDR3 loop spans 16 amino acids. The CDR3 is CASSHLSGVRRETQYF. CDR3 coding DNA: TGTGCCAGCAGCCATCTATCGGGAGTAAGGCGAGAGACCCAGTACTTC.

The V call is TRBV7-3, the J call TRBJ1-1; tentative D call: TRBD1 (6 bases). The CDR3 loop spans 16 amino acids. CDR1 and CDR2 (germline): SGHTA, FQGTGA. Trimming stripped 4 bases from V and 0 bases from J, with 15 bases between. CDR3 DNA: TGTGCCAGCAGCTCGGGATCGGGACACGTGAACACTGAAGCTTTCTTT. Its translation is CASSSGSGHVNTEAFF.

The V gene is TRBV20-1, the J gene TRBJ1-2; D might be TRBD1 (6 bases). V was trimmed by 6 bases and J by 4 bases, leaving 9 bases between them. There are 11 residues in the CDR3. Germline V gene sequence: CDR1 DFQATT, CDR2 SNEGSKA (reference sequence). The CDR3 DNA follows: TGCAGTGCCGGGGGCACCTATGGCTACACCTTC. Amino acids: CSAGGTYGYTF.

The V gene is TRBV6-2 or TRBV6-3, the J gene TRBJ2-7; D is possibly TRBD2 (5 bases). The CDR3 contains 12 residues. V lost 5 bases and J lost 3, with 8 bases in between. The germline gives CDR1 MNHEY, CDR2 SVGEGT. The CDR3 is CASSVDFYEQYF. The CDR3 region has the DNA TGTGCCAGCAGTGTGGACTTCTACGAGCAGTACTTC.

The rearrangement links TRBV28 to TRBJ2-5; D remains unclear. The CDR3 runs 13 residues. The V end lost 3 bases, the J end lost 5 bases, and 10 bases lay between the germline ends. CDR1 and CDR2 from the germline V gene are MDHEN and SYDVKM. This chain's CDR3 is CASSFPSLETQYF. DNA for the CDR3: TGTGCCAGCAGTTTTCCTAGTTTGGAGACCCAGTACTTC. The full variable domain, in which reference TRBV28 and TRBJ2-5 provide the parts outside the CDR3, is DVKVTQSSRYLVKRTGEKVFLECVQDMDHENMFWYRQDPGLGLRLIYFSYDVKMKEKGDIPEGYSVSREKKERFSLILESASTNQTSMYLCASSFPSLETQYFGPGTRLLVL.

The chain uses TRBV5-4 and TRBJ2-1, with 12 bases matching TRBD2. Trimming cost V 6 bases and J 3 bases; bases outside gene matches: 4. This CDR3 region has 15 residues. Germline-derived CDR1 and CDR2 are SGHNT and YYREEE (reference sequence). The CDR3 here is CASILTSGSYNEQFF. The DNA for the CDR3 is TGTGCCAGCATACTGACTAGCGGGAGCTACAATGAGCAGTTCTTC. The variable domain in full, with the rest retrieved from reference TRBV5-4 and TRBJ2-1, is ETGVTQSPTHLIKTRGQQVTLRCSSQSGHNTVSWYQQALGQGPQFIFQYYREEENGRGNFPPRFSGLQFPNYSSELNVNALELDDSALYLCASILTSGSYNEQFFGPGTRLTVL.

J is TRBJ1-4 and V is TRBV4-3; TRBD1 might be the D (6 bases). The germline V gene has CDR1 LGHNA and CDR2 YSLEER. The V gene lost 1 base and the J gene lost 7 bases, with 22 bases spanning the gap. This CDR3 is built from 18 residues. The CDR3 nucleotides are TGCGCCAGCAGCCAAGCCCAAAGCCTCAGGGGTGGAATTGAAAAACTGTTTTTT. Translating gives CASSQAQSLRGGIEKLFF.

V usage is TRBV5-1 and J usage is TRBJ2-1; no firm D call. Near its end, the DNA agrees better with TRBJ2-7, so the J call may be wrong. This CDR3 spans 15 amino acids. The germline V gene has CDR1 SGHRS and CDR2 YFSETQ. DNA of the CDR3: TGCGCCAGCAGCGGCGGATGGAGCTCCTACAATGAGCAGTACTTC. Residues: CASSGGWSSYNEQYF.